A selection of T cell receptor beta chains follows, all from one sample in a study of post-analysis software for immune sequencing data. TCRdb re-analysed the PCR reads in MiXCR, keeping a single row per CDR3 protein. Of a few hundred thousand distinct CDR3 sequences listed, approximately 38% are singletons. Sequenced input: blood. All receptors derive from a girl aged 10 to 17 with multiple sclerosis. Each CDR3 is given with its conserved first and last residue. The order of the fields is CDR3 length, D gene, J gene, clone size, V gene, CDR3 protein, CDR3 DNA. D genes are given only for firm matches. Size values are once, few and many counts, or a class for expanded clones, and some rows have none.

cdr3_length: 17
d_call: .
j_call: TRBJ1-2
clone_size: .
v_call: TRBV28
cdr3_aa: CASSFRQSTGKWYGYTF
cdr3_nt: TGTGCCAGCAGTTTCAGGCAGTCTACAGGGAAGTGGTATGGCTACACCTTC

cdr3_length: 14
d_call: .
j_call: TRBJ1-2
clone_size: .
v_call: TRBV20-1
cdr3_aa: CSATPVGDNYGYTF
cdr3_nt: TGCAGTGCTACCCCGGTGGGGGACAACTATGGCTACACCTTC

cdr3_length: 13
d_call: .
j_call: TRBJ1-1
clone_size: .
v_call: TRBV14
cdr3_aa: CASSQGFNTEAFF
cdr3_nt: TGTGCCAGCAGCCAGGGATTTAACACTGAAGCTTTCTTT

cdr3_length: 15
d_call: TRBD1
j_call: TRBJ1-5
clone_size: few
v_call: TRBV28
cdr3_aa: CASRPGGVSNQPQHF
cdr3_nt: TGTGCCAGCAGACCAGGGGGCGTGAGCAATCAGCCCCAGCATTTT

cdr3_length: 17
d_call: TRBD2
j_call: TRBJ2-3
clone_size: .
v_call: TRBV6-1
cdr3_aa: CASSGGLAALGADTQYF
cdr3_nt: TGTGCCAGCAGTGGAGGACTAGCGGCCCTTGGGGCAGATACGCAGTATTTT

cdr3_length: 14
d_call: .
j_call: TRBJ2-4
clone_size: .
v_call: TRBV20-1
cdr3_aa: CSASGTDGANIQYF
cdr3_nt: TGCAGTGCTTCTGGGACGGACGGGGCAAACATTCAGTACTTC

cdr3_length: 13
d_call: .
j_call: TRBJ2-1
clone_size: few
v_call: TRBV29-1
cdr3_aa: CSVTTGAYNEQFF
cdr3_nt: TGCAGCGTTACGACAGGTGCCTACAATGAGCAGTTCTTC

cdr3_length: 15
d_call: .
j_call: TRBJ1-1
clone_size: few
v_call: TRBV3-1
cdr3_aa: CASSQEGSRGFGAFF
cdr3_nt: TGTGCCAGCAGCCAAGAAGGAAGTAGGGGGTTCGGGGCTTTCTTT

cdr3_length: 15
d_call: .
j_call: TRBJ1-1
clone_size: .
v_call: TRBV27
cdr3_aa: CASSPLGGSNTEAFF
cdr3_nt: TGTGCCAGCAGCCCCTTGGGGGGATCCAACACTGAAGCTTTCTTT

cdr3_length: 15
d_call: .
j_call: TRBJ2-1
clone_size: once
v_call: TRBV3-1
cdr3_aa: CASSQVGALYNEQFF
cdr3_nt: TGTGCCAGCAGCCAAGTAGGTGCGTTGTACAATGAGCAGTTCTTC

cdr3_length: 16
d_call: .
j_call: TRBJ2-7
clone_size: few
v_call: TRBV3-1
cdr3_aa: CASSPSRPGMAYEQYF
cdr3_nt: TGTGCCAGCAGCCCAAGCCGTCCAGGCATGGCCTACGAGCAGTACTTC

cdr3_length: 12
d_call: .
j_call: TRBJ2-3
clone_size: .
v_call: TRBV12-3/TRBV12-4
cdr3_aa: CASTQDSPTQYF
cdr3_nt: TGTGCCAGCACCCAGGACTCCCCTACGCAGTATTTT

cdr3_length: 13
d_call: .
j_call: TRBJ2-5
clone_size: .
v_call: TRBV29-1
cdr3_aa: CSVETTVQEAQYF
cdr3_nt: TGCAGCGTTGAAACGACGGTTCAAGAGGCCCAGTACTTC

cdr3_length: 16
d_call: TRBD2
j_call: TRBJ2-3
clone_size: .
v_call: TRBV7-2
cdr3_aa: CASSFKAGGSTDTQYF
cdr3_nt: TGTGCCAGCAGCTTCAAGGCGGGGGGGAGCACAGATACGCAGTATTTT

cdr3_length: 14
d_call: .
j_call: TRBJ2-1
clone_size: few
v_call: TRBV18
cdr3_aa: CASSARMGYNEQFF
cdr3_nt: TGTGCCAGCTCAGCCCGGATGGGGTACAATGAGCAGTTCTTC

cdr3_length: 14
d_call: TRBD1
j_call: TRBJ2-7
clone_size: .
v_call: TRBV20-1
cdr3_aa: CSAGDREVRYEQYF
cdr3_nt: TGCAGTGCTGGGGACAGGGAGGTACGCTACGAGCAGTACTTC

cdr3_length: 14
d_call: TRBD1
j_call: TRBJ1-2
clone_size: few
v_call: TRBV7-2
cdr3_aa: CASSGRDRARGYTF
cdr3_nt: TGTGCCAGCAGCGGCAGGGACAGGGCTAGGGGCTACACCTTC

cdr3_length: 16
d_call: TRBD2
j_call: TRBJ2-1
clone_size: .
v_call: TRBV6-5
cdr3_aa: CASRPYSSGGYNEQFF
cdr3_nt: TGTGCCAGCAGACCCTACTCCAGCGGGGGGTACAATGAGCAGTTCTTC

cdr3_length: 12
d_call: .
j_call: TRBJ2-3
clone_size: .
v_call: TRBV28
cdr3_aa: CASEDSTDTQYF
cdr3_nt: TGTGCCAGCGAGGACTCCACAGATACGCAGTATTTT

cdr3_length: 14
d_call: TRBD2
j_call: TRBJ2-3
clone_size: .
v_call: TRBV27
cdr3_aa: CASSFVGGRDTQYF
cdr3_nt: TGTGCCAGCAGTTTTGTGGGGGGGAGAGATACGCAGTATTTT

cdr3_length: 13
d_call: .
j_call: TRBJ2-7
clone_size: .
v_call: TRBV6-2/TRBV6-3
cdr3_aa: CASTDSHLRGQYF
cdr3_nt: TGTGCCAGCACCGACAGTCATCTACGAGGGCAGTACTTC

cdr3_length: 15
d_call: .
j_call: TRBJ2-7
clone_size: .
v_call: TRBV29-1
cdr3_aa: CSVARGQQTTYEQYF
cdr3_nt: TGCAGCGTTGCACGGGGGCAACAAACCACCTACGAGCAGTACTTC

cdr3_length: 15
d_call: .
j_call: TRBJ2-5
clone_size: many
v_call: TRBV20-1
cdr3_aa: CSARDRYRLQGTQYF
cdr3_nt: TGCAGTGCTAGAGATCGCTACAGACTACAAGGGACCCAGTACTTC

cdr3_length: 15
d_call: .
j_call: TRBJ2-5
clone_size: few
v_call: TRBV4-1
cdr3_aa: CASSQDRDVTETQYF
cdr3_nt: TGCGCCAGCAGCCAAGACAGGGATGTTACAGAGACCCAGTACTTC

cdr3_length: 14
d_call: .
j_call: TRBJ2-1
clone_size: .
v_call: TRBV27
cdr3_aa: CASRVEGGYNEQFF
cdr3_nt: TGTGCCAGCAGGGTAGAGGGAGGCTACAATGAGCAGTTCTTC

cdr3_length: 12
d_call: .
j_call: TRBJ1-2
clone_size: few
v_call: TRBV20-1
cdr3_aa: CSGTPGRDGYTF
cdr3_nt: TGCAGCGGTACTCCGGGACGCGATGGCTACACCTTC

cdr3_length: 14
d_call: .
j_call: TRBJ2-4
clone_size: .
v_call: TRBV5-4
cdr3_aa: CASSPDSARNIQYF
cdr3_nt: TGTGCCAGCAGCCCGGACAGCGCTCGAAACATTCAGTACTTC

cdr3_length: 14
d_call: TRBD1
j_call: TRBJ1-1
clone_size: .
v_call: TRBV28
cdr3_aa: CASSLTGDHTEAFF
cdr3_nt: TGTGCCAGCAGTTTAACAGGGGATCACACTGAAGCTTTCTTT

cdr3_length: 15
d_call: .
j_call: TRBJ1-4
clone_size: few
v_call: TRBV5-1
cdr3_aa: CASGRDDLSDQKLFF
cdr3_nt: TGCGCCAGCGGTCGTGATGACCTCTCGGACCAAAAACTGTTTTTT

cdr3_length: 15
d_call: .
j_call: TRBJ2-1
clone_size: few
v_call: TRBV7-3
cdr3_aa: CASSPVGGASNEQFF
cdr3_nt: TGTGCCAGCAGCCCGGTGGGGGGGGCCAGCAATGAGCAGTTCTTC

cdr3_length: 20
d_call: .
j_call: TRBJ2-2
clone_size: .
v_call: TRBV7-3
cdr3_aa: CASSLTSTGVPLANTGELFF
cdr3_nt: TGCGCCAGCAGCTTAACGTCAACAGGAGTACCCCTCGCGAACACCGGGGAGCTGTTTTTT

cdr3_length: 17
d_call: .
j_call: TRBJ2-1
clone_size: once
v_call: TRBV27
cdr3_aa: CASSDVRGLGRYNEQFF
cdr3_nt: TGTGCCAGCAGCGATGTTCGGGGGTTAGGACGGTACAATGAGCAGTTCTTC

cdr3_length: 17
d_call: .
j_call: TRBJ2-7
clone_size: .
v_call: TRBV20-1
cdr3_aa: CSARDLRQEGGSYEQYF
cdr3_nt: TGCAGTGCTAGAGATCTAAGGCAGGAGGGGGGCTCCTACGAGCAGTACTTC

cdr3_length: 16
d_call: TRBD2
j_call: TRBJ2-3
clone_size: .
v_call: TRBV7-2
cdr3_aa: CASSLWSLAGTDTQYF
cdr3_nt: TGTGCCAGCAGCTTATGGTCCCTAGCGGGCACAGATACGCAGTATTTT

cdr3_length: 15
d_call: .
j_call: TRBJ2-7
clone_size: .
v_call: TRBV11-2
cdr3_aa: CASSPSGLPGSEQYF
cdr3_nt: TGTGCCAGCAGCCCCTCGGGACTCCCGGGGTCGGAGCAGTACTTC

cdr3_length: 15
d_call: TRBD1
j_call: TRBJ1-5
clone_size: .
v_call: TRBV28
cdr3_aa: CASRGDRASNQPQHF
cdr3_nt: TGTGCCAGCAGGGGGGACAGGGCTAGCAATCAGCCCCAGCATTTT

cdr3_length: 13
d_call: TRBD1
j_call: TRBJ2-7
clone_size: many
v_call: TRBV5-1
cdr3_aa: CASSGTGGYEQYF
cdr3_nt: TGCGCCAGCAGCGGGACAGGGGGCTACGAGCAGTACTTC

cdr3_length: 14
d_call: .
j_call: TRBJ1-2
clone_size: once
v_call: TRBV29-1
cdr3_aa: CSAEDRDTNYGYTF
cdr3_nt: TGCAGCGCGGAAGACCGGGATACTAACTATGGCTACACCTTC

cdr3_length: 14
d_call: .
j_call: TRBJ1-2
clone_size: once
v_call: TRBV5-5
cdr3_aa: CASSLEGNTGGYTF
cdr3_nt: TGTGCCAGCAGCTTGGAAGGGAACACTGGCGGCTACACCTTC

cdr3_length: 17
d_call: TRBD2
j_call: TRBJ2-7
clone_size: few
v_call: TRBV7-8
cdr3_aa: CASSPDSGGPLFYEQYF
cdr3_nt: TGTGCCAGCAGCCCCGATAGCGGGGGCCCTCTCTTCTACGAGCAGTACTTC

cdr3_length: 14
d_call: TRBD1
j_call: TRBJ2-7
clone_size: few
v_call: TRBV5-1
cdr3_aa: CASSPGQGFNEQYF
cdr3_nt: TGCGCCAGCAGCCCGGGACAGGGGTTCAACGAGCAGTACTTC

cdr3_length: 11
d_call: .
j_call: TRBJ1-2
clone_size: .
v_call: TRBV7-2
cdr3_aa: CASGTTGGYTF
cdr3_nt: TGTGCCAGCGGCACTACTGGTGGCTACACCTTC

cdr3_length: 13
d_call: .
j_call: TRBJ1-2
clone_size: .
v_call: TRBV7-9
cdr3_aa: CASSSTEVYGYTF
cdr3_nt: TGTGCCAGCAGCTCGACAGAAGTCTATGGCTACACCTTC

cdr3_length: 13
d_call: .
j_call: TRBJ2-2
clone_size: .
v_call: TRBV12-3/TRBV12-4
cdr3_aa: CASIKRAPGELFF
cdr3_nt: TGTGCCAGCATCAAAAGGGCCCCCGGGGAGCTGTTTTTT

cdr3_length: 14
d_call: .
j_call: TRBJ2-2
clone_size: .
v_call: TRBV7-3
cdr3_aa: CASSSQGGVEERFF
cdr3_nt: TGTGCCAGCAGCTCCCAAGGAGGCGTGGAGGAGCGGTTTTTT

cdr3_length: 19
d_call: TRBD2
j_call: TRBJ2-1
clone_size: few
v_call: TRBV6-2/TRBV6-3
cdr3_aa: CASTTLAELAGGTYNEQFF
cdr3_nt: TGTGCCAGCACCACCCTAGCGGAATTAGCGGGGGGAACCTACAATGAGCAGTTCTTC

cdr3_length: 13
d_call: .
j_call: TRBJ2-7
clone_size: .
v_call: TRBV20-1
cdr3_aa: CSARGRAGYEQYF
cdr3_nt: TGCAGTGCTAGAGGTAGAGCGGGCTACGAGCAGTACTTC

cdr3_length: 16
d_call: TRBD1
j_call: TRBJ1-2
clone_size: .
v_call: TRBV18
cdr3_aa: CASSPGWDSQDYGYTF
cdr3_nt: TGTGCCAGCTCACCAGGCTGGGACAGCCAAGACTATGGCTACACCTTC

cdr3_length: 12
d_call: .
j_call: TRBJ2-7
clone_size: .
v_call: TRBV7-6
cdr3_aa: CASSHTSYEQYF
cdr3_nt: TGTGCCAGCAGCCACACGTCCTACGAGCAGTACTTC

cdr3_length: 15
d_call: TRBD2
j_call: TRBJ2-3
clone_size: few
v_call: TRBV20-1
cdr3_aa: CSAPTSGGATDTQYF
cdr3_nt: TGCAGTGCACCGACTAGCGGGGGGGCCACAGATACGCAGTATTTT

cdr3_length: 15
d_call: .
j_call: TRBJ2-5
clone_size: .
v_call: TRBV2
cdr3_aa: CASSAKVSGQETQYF
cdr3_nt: TGTGCCAGCAGTGCCAAAGTTAGCGGCCAAGAGACCCAGTACTTC

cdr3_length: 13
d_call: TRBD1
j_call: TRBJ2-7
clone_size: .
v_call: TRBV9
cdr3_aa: CASSADRVCEQYF
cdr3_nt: TGTGCCAGCAGCGCCGACAGGGTTTGCGAGCAGTACTTC

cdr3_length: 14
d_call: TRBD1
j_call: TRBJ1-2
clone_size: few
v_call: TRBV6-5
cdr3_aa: CASSRTGPPYGYTF
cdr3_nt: TGTGCCAGCAGTAGGACAGGGCCCCCTTACGGCTACACCTTC

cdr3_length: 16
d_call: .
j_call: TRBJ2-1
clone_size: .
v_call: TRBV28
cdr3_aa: CASSSGSGTPNNERFF
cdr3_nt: TGTGCCAGCAGTTCGGGCTCCGGGACTCCCAATAATGAGCGGTTCTTC

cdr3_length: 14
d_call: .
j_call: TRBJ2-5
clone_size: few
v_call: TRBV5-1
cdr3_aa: CASSLTGLKETQYF
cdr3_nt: TGCGCCAGCAGCTTGACAGGGTTGAAAGAGACCCAGTACTTC